The 10 T cell receptor beta chains below all came from one sample that was sequenced in a study of control samples from healthy donors and cancer patients. The table came from immunoSEQ multiplex PCR; TCRdb's copy has only in-frame clones and leaves some out. The sample consists of around 90,000 clones, around nine tenths of them appearing once. Sample: blood. All receptors derive from a man between 25 and 39 years old in good health.

This chain joins TRBV5-6 and TRBJ1-3, with D tentatively TRBD1 (6 bases). The V end lost 4 bases, the J end lost 3 bases, and 20 bases lay between the germline ends. The CDR3 totals 17 residues. Germline CDR1 is SGHDT and CDR2 is YYEEEE. CDR3 sequence: CASSEGHRNYDGNTIYF. CDR3 sequence (DNA): TGTGCCAGCAGCGAGGGACACAGGAACTACGATGGAAACACCATATATTTT.

The rearrangement uses TRBV11-2 and TRBJ2-7; no firm D call. The CDR3 sequence is 15 residues long. Germline lookup yields CDR1 SGHAT and CDR2 FQNNGV. The V end was cut by 5 bases, the J end by 1 base, with 15 bases between. CDR3 DNA: TGTGCCAGCAGCCCTTTTGCCCAGGTATCCTACGAGCAGTACGTC. Translating it yields CASSPFAQVSYEQYV.

The chain joins TRBV5-6 to TRBJ2-3, with D perhaps matching TRBD1 or TRBD2 (5 bases each). The CDR3 length is 16 residues. Germline V gives CDR1 SGHDT, CDR2 YYEEEE. Trimming stripped 4 bases from V and 4 bases from J, with 19 bases between. CDR3 loop: CASSPKAQLGPDTQYF. DNA for the CDR3: TGTGCCAGCAGCCCGAAAGCCCAGTTGGGACCAGATACGCAGTATTTT. The full variable domain, with the rest looked up from reference TRBV5-6 and TRBJ2-3, is DAGVTQSPTHLIKTRGQQVTLRCSPKSGHDTVSWYQQALGQGPQFIFQYYEEEERQRGNFPDRFSGHQFPNYSSELNVNALLLGDSALYLCASSPKAQLGPDTQYFGPGTRLTVL.

V usage is TRBV3-1 (or the pseudogene TRBV3-2) and J usage is TRBJ1-2; D is ambiguous. Germline CDR1 is LGHDT and CDR2 is YNNKEL (reference sequence). Trimming cost V 4 bases and J 13 bases, with 13 bases left between them. The CDR3 runs 11 residues. As DNA, the CDR3 is TGTGCCAGCAGCCTGGGCCAAGTTAGCACCTTC. Amino acid sequence: CASSLGQVSTF.

This chain links TRBV28 with TRBJ2-3; 10 positions match TRBD2. J was trimmed by 2 bases and V by 5 bases; bases with no gene match: 1. Germline CDR1 reads MDHEN; CDR2 reads SYDVKM. This CDR3 region has 14 residues. This CDR3 reads CASSLAGDTDTQYF. The CDR3 DNA is TGTGCCAGCAGTCTAGCGGGGGACACAGATACGCAGTATTTT.

The chain employs TRBV4-2 and TRBJ1-2; D unclear. The CDR3 has 15 residues. Trimming left V 0 bases short and J 4 bases short, with 12 bases between. Germline CDR1 reads LGHNA; CDR2 reads YNFKEQ. CDR3 protein: CASSQEPGLGYGYTF. For the CDR3, the DNA is TGTGCCAGCAGCCAAGAACCGGGCCTAGGCTATGGCTACACCTTC.

This rearrangement joins TRBV27 to TRBJ1-6, with 7 bases fitting TRBD1. The CDR3 is 14 residues long. Germline V lookup: CDR1 MNHEY, CDR2 SMNVEV (reference sequence). The J segment lost 15 bases and the V segment lost 4 bases, leaving 12 bases of the junction unmatched. The CDR3 DNA is TGTGCCAGCAGTTCCCAAGACGCGGACAGGCACCTCCACTTT. Translation gives CASSSQDADRHLHF.

The rearrangement uses TRBV5-1 and TRBJ2-2; maybe TRBD2 (5 bases). This CDR3 has 16 amino acids. Trimming took 0 bases from V and 4 from J, leaving 13 bases between them. Germline CDR1 SGHRS, CDR2 YFSETQ. Here the CDR3 reads CASSLARAPGTGELFF. The CDR3, as DNA: TGCGCCAGCAGCTTGGCGAGGGCCCCCGGCACCGGGGAGCTGTTTTTT.

The chain recombines TRBV6-6 with TRBJ2-6, with D maybe TRBD2 (7 bases). The CDR3 sequence is 14 residues long. Per germline, CDR1 MNHNY and CDR2 SVGAGI (reference sequence). Trimming removed 7 bases from V and 10 bases from J, with 17 bases in between. The DNA of the CDR3 is TGTGCCAGCACCATAGGGGGGGGCAGAAACGTCCTGACTTTC. Its translation is CASTIGGGRNVLTF.

The V call is TRBV2, the J call TRBJ1-1, with D unclear. The germline V gene encodes CDR1 SNHLY and CDR2 FYNNEI. Deletions cut 2 bases from V and 4 bases from J, with 11 bases between. The CDR3 runs 14 residues. As DNA, the CDR3 is TGTGCCAGCAGTGAATCAAGGTGGCGCACTGAAGCTTTCTTT. Translated, it gives CASSESRWRTEAFF.